This is a list of T cell receptor beta chains from one sample in a study of blood T cells in healthy people across ages. TCRdb ran MiXCR on the 5' RACE reads and lists one entry per CDR3 protein. The table includes 550,000 to 750,000 distinct CDR3 sequences, more than 20% detected once. Sequencing input: blood. These receptors all come from a man between 70 and 80 years old in good health. Both conserved end residues are part of each CDR3. The order of the fields is D gene, clone size, J gene, V gene, CDR3 protein, CDR3 DNA. D genes are given only for firm matches. Some rows mark clone size as missing; the rest say once, few, many or name a class of expanded clone.

d_gene: TRBD2
abundance: many
j_gene: TRBJ2-1
v_gene: TRBV9
CDR3aa: CASSQLGGAQDEQFF
CDR3nt: TGTGCCAGCAGCCAACTCGGGGGGGCGCAGGATGAGCAGTTCTTC

d_gene: NA
abundance: few
j_gene: TRBJ2-5
v_gene: TRBV18
CDR3aa: CASSWSQSETQYF
CDR3nt: TGTGCCAGCTCATGGAGTCAGTCGGAGACCCAGTACTTC

d_gene: NA
abundance: NA
j_gene: TRBJ2-2
v_gene: TRBV7-2
CDR3aa: CASSLLGAGSGSGELFF
CDR3nt: TGTGCCAGCAGCTTATTGGGGGCGGGAAGTGGGTCCGGGGAGCTGTTTTTT

d_gene: TRBD2
abundance: few
j_gene: TRBJ2-1
v_gene: TRBV6-6
CDR3aa: CASSYGTSGGRQFF
CDR3nt: TGTGCCAGCAGTTACGGGACTAGCGGGGGGCGGCAGTTCTTC

d_gene: NA
abundance: few
j_gene: TRBJ1-4
v_gene: TRBV11-2
CDR3aa: CASSFPGPSHEKLFF
CDR3nt: TGTGCCAGCAGCTTCCCGGGCCCTAGCCATGAAAAACTGTTTTTT

d_gene: TRBD1
abundance: NA
j_gene: TRBJ1-2
v_gene: TRBV20-1
CDR3aa: CNASIRQGSDGYTF
CDR3nt: TGCAATGCTAGCATACGACAGGGGTCCGATGGCTACACCTTC

d_gene: NA
abundance: NA
j_gene: TRBJ2-1
v_gene: TRBV27
CDR3aa: CASSYNRAANEQFF
CDR3nt: TGTGCCAGCAGTTACAACAGGGCGGCGAATGAGCAGTTCTTC

d_gene: NA
abundance: NA
j_gene: TRBJ1-1
v_gene: TRBV24-1
CDR3aa: CATSEVEWFEAFF
CDR3nt: TGTGCCACCAGTGAGGTTGAGTGGTTTGAAGCTTTCTTT

d_gene: NA
abundance: NA
j_gene: TRBJ2-1
v_gene: TRBV2
CDR3aa: CASSTPLASSYNEQFF
CDR3nt: TGTGCCAGCAGTACACCGTTAGCCAGCTCCTACAATGAGCAGTTCTTC

d_gene: TRBD2
abundance: NA
j_gene: TRBJ2-4
v_gene: TRBV18
CDR3aa: CASSQAGGDVQYF
CDR3nt: TGTGCCAGCTCACAAGCGGGAGGGGACGTTCAGTACTTC

d_gene: NA
abundance: NA
j_gene: TRBJ2-1
v_gene: TRBV20-1
CDR3aa: CSARDRPSEYNEQFF
CDR3nt: TGCAGTGCTAGAGATAGGCCTAGCGAATACAATGAGCAGTTCTTC

d_gene: TRBD2
abundance: NA
j_gene: TRBJ2-1
v_gene: TRBV20-1
CDR3aa: CSASSRRLAGGIDEQFF
CDR3nt: TGCAGTGCTAGTTCAAGGAGGTTGGCGGGAGGAATCGATGAGCAGTTCTTC

d_gene: NA
abundance: NA
j_gene: TRBJ1-1
v_gene: TRBV14
CDR3aa: CASSPQPGRWIEAFF
CDR3nt: TGTGCCAGCAGCCCTCAACCGGGACGCTGGATTGAAGCTTTCTTT

d_gene: TRBD1
abundance: NA
j_gene: TRBJ2-1
v_gene: TRBV6-5
CDR3aa: CASSYQGQGAIEQFF
CDR3nt: TGTGCCAGCAGTTATCAAGGACAGGGGGCAATTGAGCAGTTCTTC

d_gene: TRBD1
abundance: NA
j_gene: TRBJ1-4
v_gene: TRBV6-6
CDR3aa: CASILHGTVGEKLFF
CDR3nt: TGTGCCAGCATTCTACACGGGACAGTGGGGGAAAAACTGTTTTTT

d_gene: TRBD1
abundance: NA
j_gene: TRBJ1-2
v_gene: TRBV12-3/TRBV12-4
CDR3aa: CASRPGGSYGYTF
CDR3nt: TGTGCCAGCAGGCCAGGGGGGTCGTATGGCTACACCTTC

d_gene: NA
abundance: NA
j_gene: TRBJ2-1
v_gene: TRBV2
CDR3aa: CASSVSPSTNEQFF
CDR3nt: TGTGCCAGCAGTGTGTCCCCTAGCACCAATGAGCAGTTCTTC

d_gene: TRBD2
abundance: NA
j_gene: TRBJ2-1
v_gene: TRBV3-1
CDR3aa: CASSHQLAVSSYNEQFF
CDR3nt: TGTGCCAGCAGCCATCAACTAGCGGTCAGCTCCTACAATGAGCAATTCTTC

d_gene: TRBD1
abundance: NA
j_gene: TRBJ2-7
v_gene: TRBV6-1
CDR3aa: CASRPGTGGFSYEQYF
CDR3nt: TGTGCCAGCAGACCTGGGACAGGGGGCTTCTCCTACGAGCAGTACTTC

d_gene: TRBD2
abundance: NA
j_gene: TRBJ2-4
v_gene: TRBV20-1
CDR3aa: CSASRLAGGKNIQYF
CDR3nt: TGCAGTGCTAGTCGCCTAGCGGGGGGCAAAAACATTCAGTACTTC

d_gene: NA
abundance: NA
j_gene: TRBJ1-1
v_gene: TRBV20-1
CDR3aa: CSARGRGGTEAFF
CDR3nt: TGCAGTGCTAGGGGACGGGGAGGCACTGAAGCTTTCTTT

d_gene: TRBD2
abundance: few
j_gene: TRBJ2-1
v_gene: TRBV20-1
CDR3aa: CSARKTSGRGNEQFF
CDR3nt: TGCAGTGCTAGAAAGACTAGCGGGAGGGGGAATGAGCAGTTCTTC